These T cell receptor beta chains were read from a single sample in a study of blood T cell repertoires in COVID-19. Here immunoSEQ multiplex PCR was the method, and the copy in TCRdb shows in-frame clones only, minus some. This sample yields around 270,000 clones, of which around nine tenths are seen a single time; roughly 5.1% belongs to the top ten. Sequenced input: peripheral blood. The receptors were gathered from a man aged 40-55 years with acute or convalescent COVID-19. Each CDR3 is given without its conserved first and last residue. The order of the fields is V gene, CDR3 protein.

TRBV5-6	ASSSYNLRSKNYGYT
TRBV11-2	ASSLDREDTIY
TRBV11-3	ASSLDSTGGREQF
TRBV5-1	ARRTSGGTNREQF
TRBV6-1	ASSEHGQGALEQY
TRBV4-2	ASSQEGELPISGANVLT
TRBV6-5	ASSSPDRGRAEAF
TRBV10-1	ASTPGQVTGELF
TRBV18	ASSEQGITGELF
TRBV9	ASSMGVWDTEAF
TRBV5-4	ASRDAGETEAF
TRBV2	ASSGQGQDYGYT
TRBV6-5	ASSYSIQRNTEAF
TRBV7-8	ASSLRRVGNSPLH
TRBV6-6	ASSWDSGNQPQH
TRBV13	ASSSRQGAAKEAF
TRBV7-2	ASSLGGGLAGARETQY
TRBV2	ASRDSSYNSPLH
TRBV29-1	SVPSGSEQY
TRBV15	ATSRDQGQGTPQH
TRBV6-5	ASSPGDPGANVLT
TRBV10-1	ASSERSGRDTEAF
TRBV30	AWSLGGMNTEAF
TRBV6-5	ASSRGQGPNTEAF
TRBV6-5	ASNQQGARDQPQH
TRBV24-1	ATSDAGQGATGYT
TRBV5-1	ASSPDSSNQPQH
TRBV5-4	ASSTERGQETQY
TRBV10-3	AISESQGPYGYT
TRBV7-2	ASSPFPGTGNYGYT
TRBV24-1	ATSDFNRPQH